This T cell receptor beta chain appears in the sequencing data of a study of blood T cell repertoires in COVID-19 (TCRdb year 2020). Regarding the study in general: Collaborator samples came from the United States, Italy and Spain and covered acute and convalescent phases of COVID-19. The material from the prospective study consisted of cDNA or gDNA derived from T cells, B-cell-depleted T cells, or PBMCs. The dataset comprised deeply sampled blood TCRbeta repertoires from subjects exposed to, actively infected with, or recovered from COVID-19. The repertoires were made available in a free public database intended to serve as a resource for research on the immune response to SARS-CoV-2. The sample metadata nearly always contained a de-identified subject ID, COVID-19 status, age in years and sex. Where available, HLA class I and class II types were taken from metadata supplied by the sample provider and were not determined by assay-based typing. The samples were drawn from the first 160 participants of the ongoing ImmuneRACE study and from under 1,500 subjects provided by 6 global collaborators. Study-wide findings and limitations: The amount of clinical and demographic metadata varied by source and participant and was provided uncurated.

TCRbeta CDR3 regions were amplified from genomic DNA by means of the immunoSEQ Assay, a bias-controlled multiplex PCR. Under the source paper's analysis protocol: Nucleated cell counts per sample were estimated from amplification of reference gene primers within the assay. To quantify the absolute abundance of each unique TCRbeta CDR3 rearrangement, sequence reads were collapsed and filtered. Productive Simpson clonality was computed per sample as the square root of Simpson's diversity index over productive rearrangements. Sourced from immuneACCESS, this table was stored by TCRdb with only in-frame sequences that have V and J called. A share of the clones is absent; for the studies checked, an unresolved V gene accounts for under half, and the remainder has no known explanation. V and J calls and clone size are as listed in that table; D and trimming were resolved from the DNA. This sample is represented by around 70,000 clones; 70% to 80% of them were singletons. The top ten clonotypes cover 15% to 17% of the sample.

The collaborating institutions used their own protocols to collect whole blood in K2EDTA tubes. Collaborator samples were shipped for TCRbeta analysis as frozen whole blood, isolated PBMCs, or DNA extracted from either sample type. This clone occurred a few times. What this receptor recognizes is not known. Base qualities were left out, and no much larger clone turns up one base away. CDR1 SEHNR and CDR2 FQNEAQ are derived from the germline V gene (reference sequence). Reading from cysteine to phenylalanine, the CDR3 counts 17 amino acids. Only CDR3 DNA remains: 51 bases, in frame from the first base. Between the V and J ends, shortened by 5 bases and 5 bases respectively, the junction contains 21 bases.

The rearrangement joined TRBV7-9 to TRBJ2-2, with TRBD2 as a weak D call on 5 bases. The receptor comes from a human donor in a cohort sampled during active COVID-19. The sequencing sample was made of peripheral blood. The CDR3 has the sequence CASSPHSLGLGTGELFF. The DNA reads as follows: TGTGCCAGCAGCCCTCACTCACTAGGCCTGGGTACCGGGGAGCTGTTTTTT.